The T cell receptor (beta chain) described here comes from a study of regulatory T cells in long-lasting Graves disease (TCRdb year 2021). In terms of the full investigation: Newly diagnosed Graves' disease patients had taken antithyroid drugs for less than 3 months. The study was registered as a clinical trial and conducted in China. Persistent Graves' disease patients were compared with newly diagnosed Graves' disease patients by peripheral blood TCR sequencing and RNA sequencing. TCR sequencing covered some 13 persistent and 20 or so newly diagnosed Graves' disease patients, around 33 samples in total. What the study reported, not specific to this receptor: A larger number of public clonotypes was shared among persistent patients (around 3,000) than among newly diagnosed patients (around 880). Preferential use of TRBV28, TRBJ1-2 and TRBJ2-5 was observed in persistent disease, whereas TRBV20-1 and TRBJ2-1 were favored in newly diagnosed disease. Compared with newly diagnosed patients, persistent Graves' disease patients had lower TCR Shannon entropy and fewer highly expanded clones, which suggests clonal expansion. Sequencing and analysis were limited to the TCR beta chain. The authors noted that the small sample size was a limitation that may lower accuracy. Only peripheral blood was studied, because thyroid tissue, the primary lesion, was inaccessible.

This specimen's time point label, interpreted: newly diagnosed GD, antithyroid drugs for less than 3 months. RNA was extracted from PBMCs in TRIzol for both TCR sequencing and RNA sequencing. The diagnosis of Graves' disease followed American Thyroid Association guidelines. Patients were recruited from an endocrinology department in Xi'an, China. Each patient gave approximately 9 milliliters of peripheral blood, collected in an EDTA anticoagulant tube. Ficoll Paque Plus density gradient separation was used to isolate PBMCs, and no further T cell sorting was performed. An Agilent 2100 Bioanalyzer and agarose gel were used to assess RNA quality, and a NanoDrop 2000 was used to measure RNA concentration. Many counts were recorded for this clonotype. The target of this receptor is not known. No clone much larger than this one lies a single base away; base qualities are absent. The library was produced with multiplex PCR. The listed sequencing device is Illumina HiSeq 4000. CDR3 regions were amplified by Arm-PCR with iRepertoire HTBI primers to construct TCR beta libraries. PCR products were gel purified before sequencing. Regarding the original processing steps: Gene usage analysis of CDR3 amino acid clonotypes used the 60 to 75 TRBV and 14 to 15 TRBJ segments found across samples. COPE and FqMerger were used to merge filtered high-quality paired reads into contigs. BLAST was used to align contigs to IMGT TRBV, TRBD and TRBJ reference genes, and CDR3 was defined according to IMGT. Any clonotype with a frequency above 0.1% was counted as a highly expanded clone. Shannon entropy served as the measure of repertoire diversity, while the Gini coefficient captured V-J evenness. Public clonotypes were defined as clonotypes shared by more than one individual. In-frame beta chains were kept once TCRdb had trimmed the public reads at Q25 with fastp and called clones with MiXCR. Rows are unified per CDR3 protein, each entry keeping the most common DNA and genes. TCRdb's processing, not the authors' own work, is the source of the V and J calls. Within this sample are under 300,000 distinct CDR3 sequences, with more than 15% of them counted one time only. Jointly, the top ten make up less than 15% of the sample.

Compared with germline, V lacks 5 bases and J lacks 3 bases; bases without a gene match: 10. Sequences SGHTA (CDR1) and FQGTGA (CDR2) are obtained from the germline V gene. Its CDR3 holds 16 amino acids, cysteine through phenylalanine. The sequence is cut down to CDR3 DNA, 48 bases in frame from base 1. The sample was also linked to a second study, of T cells in Graves' hyperthyroidism and ophthalmopathy. The other study reports the following: A patient counted as having stable Graves' hyperthyroidism if no progression to ophthalmopathy occurred over 18 months of follow-up. Hyperthyroidism patients were aged 18 to 65 years and newly diagnosed, with disease duration of less than 2 months. Any patient with an uncontrolled infection, another autoimmune disease, pregnancy or lactation was excluded. Clinical symptoms, serum thyroxine and TRAb, thyroid ultrasound, and orbital computed tomography formed the basis for the diagnoses. The first round of RT-PCR for the TCR CDR3 was performed with the HTBI primer set and the Qiagen OneStep RT-PCR kit. Most expanded thyroid clonotypes (frequency above 0.001) were also detected in blood, a finding suggesting that blood repertoires may reflect thyroid immune responses. A 13 V-J signature model separated ophthalmopathy from stable hyperthyroidism, with approximately 87% sensitivity and about 81% specificity in cross-validation and 80%/75% in testing. During validation, the model predicted progression to ophthalmopathy a median of roughly six months ahead of onset, with around 70% sensitivity and almost 75% specificity. A discovery cohort of about 100 patients, 43 with Graves' ophthalmopathy and more than 55 with stable Graves' hyperthyroidism, was used to find distinguishing TCR V-J signatures. Whether ophthalmopathy could be predicted prospectively was tested in an independent validation cohort made up of 18 hyperthyroidism patients plus 17 patients who later progressed to ophthalmopathy. The 90 to 100 discovery patients were randomly divided into training and test sets at a 7:3 ratio. The study also compared thyroid tissue and blood T-cell repertoires from more than 5 Graves' hyperthyroidism patients. Following sampling, methimazole starting at 30 mg daily was given to hyperthyroidism patients, and high-dose intravenous methylprednisolone was given to ophthalmopathy patients. Libraries were constructed in a second round of multiplex PCR, after which size selection and purification were carried out. Sequencing of the libraries was done on an Illumina HiSeq2000 using paired-end 100 bp reads. SOAPnuke was used to process the raw data, with reads discarded if the reads contained adapters or uncalled bases, had a mean Phred below 15, or lacked an exact constant-primer or identifier match. High-quality paired reads were merged using COPE v1.2.5, and each unique nucleotide sequence was defined as a clonotype. Clonotypes were aligned to IMGT TRBV, TRBD and TRBJ reference segments using MiTCR v1.1. Analysis was restricted to V-J combinations with a frequency above 0.0001, which covered roughly 99% of repertoires. A TCS score was defined as the ratio between F50 (clonal expansion) and ExV (chaos), using BLOSUM62-based TCRdist between CDR3 peptides within each V-J. Welch's t-statistics and random forest reduced fewer than 600 V-J features to 10 to 15, which were used in a naive Bayes classifier (R e1071). Sample size was not statistically predetermined, and blinding of investigators to group allocation was not performed. The paper reports TCR Vbeta CDR3 sequencing of some 140 peripheral blood samples: around 45 ophthalmopathy, 70 to 85 hyperthyroidism and around 17 progressor patients.

The specimen comprised peripheral blood mononuclear cells (PBMCs), sampled at new diagnosis, from a patient treated with antithyroid drugs. Recombination linked TRBV7-3 to TRBJ2-5, and 9 bases in between align with TRBD2. This sequence was found in a woman aged 25 to 39 with Graves disease. Donor details come from another sample of the same person, matched by shared clones. The DNA sequence follows: TGTGCCAGCAGCCCATTCGGCGGGGGGGCCGAAGAGACCCAGTACTTC. It specifies CASSPFGGGAEETQYF.